The next 32 T cell receptor beta chains were all read from a single sample in a study of blood T cell repertoires in COVID-19. The protocol was immunoSEQ multiplex PCR, while the TCRdb copy is restricted to in-frame clones and leaves out a portion. Among more than 200,000 clones listed, under 85% were seen once. Sequences were obtained from PBMCs or T cells enriched from blood (not recorded which). These receptors were collected from a man aged 55 to 70 who had recovered from COVID-19.

This chain links TRBV5-1 with TRBJ2-1, with D perhaps matching TRBD1 (5 bases). Germline-derived CDR1 and CDR2 are SGHRS and YFSETQ. Trimming left V 0 bases short and J 4 bases short, with 14 bases between. The CDR3 totals 16 residues. The CDR3 sequence is CASSLAWRQNYNEQFF. CDR3 sequence (DNA): TGCGCCAGCAGCTTGGCGTGGCGACAGAATTACAATGAGCAGTTCTTC.

The gene calls are TRBV18 and TRBJ2-7; 7 nucleotides align to TRBD2. Germline V CDR1 and CDR2: KGHSH, LQKENI. J lost 3 bases, V lost 5 bases, and 4 bases had no gene match. The CDR3 has 13 amino acids. Written as DNA, the CDR3 is TGTGCCAGCTCATCCGGGACTAACTACGAGCAGTACTTC. This translates into CASSSGTNYEQYF.

At least ten counts were recorded for this clone. The genes are TRBV5-5 and TRBJ1-4; 10 bases line up with TRBD1. V dropped 3 bases and J dropped 7; count of bases not matched to a gene: 6. This CDR3 has 15 amino acids. CDR1 and CDR2 from the germline V gene are SGHKS and YYEKEE (reference sequence). CDR3 sequence: CASSSEGTGAEKLFF. The CDR3 bases are TGTGCCAGCAGCTCGGAAGGGACAGGGGCTGAAAAACTGTTTTTT.

The J gene is TRBJ1-3, the V gene TRBV7-6; TRBD1 aligns across 7 bases. The V gene end was trimmed by 5 bases and the J gene end by 4 bases; junction bases not matched to a gene: 8. In germline, CDR1 is SGHVS, CDR2 FNYEAQ. The CDR3 loop spans 15 amino acids. CDR3 region: CASSPPRDRGNTIYF. The DNA for the CDR3 is TGTGCCAGCAGCCCGCCTAGGGACAGAGGAAACACCATATATTTT.

The chain has TRBV6-1 and TRBJ2-3; tentative D call: TRBD2 (5 bases). This CDR3 is 12 amino acids long. With 3 bases removed from V and 14 bases from J, the gap between germline ends came to 15 bases. Germline CDR1 is MNHNS and CDR2 is SASEGT. CDR3 bases: TGTGCCAGCAGTGACCAGAGGGCTCTCGGGTATTTT. It translates to CASSDQRALGYF.

The chain has TRBV6-5 and TRBJ1-2, with 8 bases matching TRBD1. Germline V gene sequence: CDR1 MNHEY, CDR2 SVGAGI. V gave up 5 bases and J gave up 0 bases; unmatched junction bases: 2. The CDR3 has 14 amino acids. The CDR3 loop reads CASSRGQANYGYTF. As DNA, the CDR3 is TGTGCCAGCAGTCGGGGACAGGCTAACTATGGCTACACCTTC.

The V call is TRBV6-1, the J call TRBJ2-5, with TRBD2 matching over 8 bases. The junction had 12 bases not matched to a gene; V was cut back by 2 bases and J by 1 base. The germline V gene encodes CDR1 MNHNS and CDR2 SASEGT. This CDR3 spans 18 amino acids. CDR3 sequence (DNA): TGTGCCAGCAGTGAACGGCGGGGTGGCGGGGGGACCCAAGAGACCCAGTACTTC. Translation: CASSERRGGGGTQETQYF.

The V gene is TRBV6-1, the J gene TRBJ1-6; D might be TRBD1 (6 bases). Trimming cost V 3 bases and J 7 bases, with 13 bases left between them. The CDR3 is 15 residues long. Germline CDR1 reads MNHNS; CDR2 reads SASEGT. Here the CDR3 reads CASSETQGSNSPLHF. The CDR3 coding sequence is TGTGCCAGCAGTGAGACACAGGGTTCGAATTCACCCCTCCACTTT.

As for this clone: The junction shows a germline mismatch at one end, possibly a read error. This chain uses TRBV7-7 with TRBJ2-5; 10 bases map to TRBD1. This CDR3 has 18 amino acids. Per the germline V gene, CDR1 is SSHAT and CDR2 is FNYEAQ (reference sequence). The CDR3 region is CASSPSPGTGADAETQYF. The CDR3 DNA reads as TGTGCTAGCAGCCCCTCTCCCGGGACAGGGGCGGATGCGGAGACCCAGTACTTC.

The chain employs TRBV25-1 and TRBJ2-1, with TRBD2 matching over 10 bases. Germline lookup yields CDR1 MGHDK and CDR2 SYGVNS. V was clipped by 6 bases and J by 5 bases; unmatched bases: 10. The CDR3 runs to 16 residues. CDR3: CASRRTSGRLNNEQFF. The DNA for the CDR3 is TGTGCCAGCAGAAGGACTAGCGGACGGCTGAACAATGAGCAGTTCTTC. The full variable domain, rest sourced from reference TRBV25-1 and TRBJ2-1, is EADIYQTPRYLVIGTGKKITLECSQTMGHDKMYWYQQDPGMELHLIHYSYGVNSTEKGDLSSESTVSRIRTEHFPLTLESARPSHTSQYLCASRRTSGRLNNEQFFGPGTRLTVL.

This rearrangement joins TRBV5-4 to TRBJ2-5, with D possibly being TRBD1 (6 bases). V was shortened by 0 bases and J by 5 bases, with 11 bases between the two germline ends. This CDR3 region has 14 residues. Germline-derived CDR1 and CDR2 are SGHNT and YYREEE (reference sequence). The CDR3 sequence is CASSLGNREETQYF. The DNA for the CDR3 is TGTGCCAGCAGCTTGGGCAACAGGGAGGAGACCCAGTACTTC.

This clone appeared a single time. The CDR3 protein is CASSLGLAADTQYF. The CDR3 DNA follows: TGTGCCAGCAGCTTAGGACTAGCTGCAGATACGCAGTATTTT. The J gene is TRBJ2-3, the V gene TRBV7-3; 8 bases map to TRBD2. Per germline, CDR1 SGHTA and CDR2 FQGTGA. V lost 2 bases to trimming and J lost 4 bases; unmatched junction nucleotides: 2. The CDR3 is made up of 14 amino acids.

The count of this clone is one. The chain carries TRBV13 and TRBJ2-7, with 9 bases fitting TRBD2. Germline-derived CDR1 and CDR2 are PRHDT and FYEKMQ (reference sequence). V dropped 6 bases and J dropped 4; count of bases not matched to a gene: 10. The CDR3 spans 15 residues. CDR3 DNA: TGTGCCAGCAGACGCACGGGACTAGCATCTTACGAGCAGTACTTC. Translation gives CASRRTGLASYEQYF.

The chain couples TRBV24-1 to TRBJ2-5; 8 nucleotides agree with TRBD2. V lost 4 bases, J lost 3 bases, and 9 bases stayed unmatched. Germline loops: CDR1 KGHDR, CDR2 SFDVKD. CDR3 length: 16 amino acids. In DNA, the CDR3 is TGTGCCACCAGTGACCCTGGGGCGGGGGGTGAAGAGACCCAGTACTTC. It is translated as CATSDPGAGGEETQYF.

V is TRBV27 and J is TRBJ2-2; 7 bases agree with TRBD2. With V trimmed by 6 bases and J by 5 bases, 9 bases remained unmatched. The CDR3 is made up of 15 amino acids. CDR1 is MNHEY, CDR2 SMNVEV, per germline (reference sequence). CDR3 sequence (DNA): TGTGCCAGCAGGGTATTCAGCGGGGTTACCGGGGAGCTGTTTTTT. Translation: CASRVFSGVTGELFF.

This clone has a handful of counts. V is TRBV7-2 and J is TRBJ1-5; TRBD1 agrees at 7 bases. Germline values: CDR1 SGHTA, CDR2 FQGNSA. This CDR3 has 13 residues. The junction had 3 bases not matched to a gene; V was cut back by 3 bases and J by 7 bases. CDR3 coding DNA: TGTGCCAGCAGCTTTGTCAGGGGGCAGCCCCAGCATTTT. It translates to CASSFVRGQPQHF.

The genes are TRBV6-2 or TRBV6-3 and TRBJ1-6, with a possible D match to TRBD1 (5 bases). This CDR3 is 17 amino acids long. Trimming took off 2 bases at V and 4 bases at J, with 15 bases between the two ends. Germline-derived CDR1 and CDR2 are MNHEY and SVGEGT. The CDR3 nucleotides read TGTGCCAGCAGTTACCCTATACGCGCAGGGTATAATTCACCCCTCCACTTT. Translating it yields CASSYPIRAGYNSPLHF.

The chain recombines TRBV24-1 with TRBJ1-5, with TRBD1 identical over 7 bases. Trimming cost V 3 bases and J 6 bases; bases outside gene matches: 7. Germline V gene data show CDR1 as KGHDR and CDR2 as SFDVKD. This CDR3 is 15 amino acids long. The CDR3 reads CATSDERTGLQPQHF. In DNA form, the CDR3 reads TGTGCCACCAGTGATGAACGGACAGGTCTTCAGCCCCAGCATTTT.

This chain joins TRBV6-5 and TRBJ2-2; the match to TRBD1 covers 7 bases. The germline V gene encodes CDR1 MNHEY and CDR2 SVGAGI. Unmatched junction bases numbered 4, after V lost 6 bases and J lost 0 bases. This CDR3 region has 15 residues. The CDR3 DNA sequence: TGTGCCAGCAGGATTGACAGGGCGAACACCGGGGAGCTGTTTTTT. It codes for CASRIDRANTGELFF.

This clone appeared a single time. The chain combines TRBV5-8 with TRBJ2-5, with TRBD2 identical over 8 bases. Germline loops: CDR1 SGHTS, CDR2 YDEGEE. Unmatched junction bases numbered 8, after V lost 5 bases and J lost 2 bases. This CDR3 comprises 15 residues. Here the CDR3 reads CASSLTGGLQETQYF. The CDR3 DNA sequence: TGTGCCAGCAGTTTGACGGGGGGGCTGCAAGAGACCCAGTACTTC.

This chain joins TRBV25-1 and TRBJ2-2, with D perhaps matching TRBD2 (6 bases). V lost 7 bases and J 2 bases, leaving 14 bases between the germline ends. Germline-derived CDR1 and CDR2 are MGHDK and SYGVNS. This CDR3 is 15 amino acids long. The CDR3 loop reads CASKLGTLNTGELFF. CDR3 DNA: TGTGCCAGCAAGCTCGGGACTCTAAACACCGGGGAGCTGTTTTTT.

This chain links TRBV5-6 with TRBJ2-4, with D hard to call. CDR1 and CDR2 from the germline V gene are SGHDT and YYEEEE. This CDR3 comprises 15 residues. Deletions cut 2 bases from V and 0 bases from J, with 9 bases between. The CDR3 reads CASSFFSQAKNIQYF. CDR3 sequence (DNA): TGTGCCAGCAGCTTTTTTAGTCAAGCCAAAAACATTCAGTACTTC.

The rearrangement links TRBV19 to TRBJ1-3, with 9 bases lining up with TRBD1. Unmatched junction bases numbered 5, after V lost 3 bases and J lost 2 bases. Germline loops: CDR1 LNHDA, CDR2 SQIVND (reference sequence). This CDR3 region has 16 residues. The CDR3 DNA sequence: TGTGCCAGTAGTATTAGGACAGGGGCAACTGGAAACACCATATATTTT. Its protein is CASSIRTGATGNTIYF.

The chain is built from TRBV5-1 and TRBJ2-2, with 10 bases aligning to TRBD1. CDR1 and CDR2 (germline): SGHRS, YFSETQ. CDR3 length equals 15 residues. After removal of 5 bases from V and 6 bases from J, the junction contained 7 bases not matched to a gene. CDR3 in DNA: TGCGCCAGCAGTAATCCGGGACAGGGGTCCGGGGAGCTGTTTTTT. Translating it yields CASSNPGQGSGELFF.

The gene calls are TRBV9 and TRBJ2-3; weak D call: TRBD2 (6 bases). The V gene's germline CDR1 is SGDLS and CDR2 YYNGEE. Trimming left V 4 bases short and J 5 bases short, with 14 bases between. The CDR3 is made up of 14 amino acids. The DNA for the CDR3 is TGTGCCAGCAGCCCGGTACGGGGAGGAGATACGCAGTATTTT. As protein: CASSPVRGGDTQYF.

The V gene is TRBV14, the J gene TRBJ1-2, with TRBD1 matching 8 bases. Germline loops: CDR1 SGHDN, CDR2 FVKESK. The CDR3 has 14 amino acids. The V segment lost 4 bases and the J segment 3 bases; nucleotides outside the gene matches: 4. DNA for the CDR3: TGTGCCAGCAGCCGTACAGGGGGTCACTATGGCTACACCTTC. Protein: CASSRTGGHYGYTF. The complete variable domain, with remaining parts taken from reference TRBV14 and TRBJ1-2, reads EAGVTQFPSHSVIEKGQTVTLRCDPISGHDNLYWYRRVMGKEIKFLLHFVKESKQDESGMPNNRFLAERTGGTYSTLKVQPAELEDSGVYFCASSRTGGHYGYTFGSGTRLTVV.

The V and J genes are TRBV7-2 and TRBJ1-2, with a weak D call TRBD1 (6 bases). Looked up from germline, CDR1 is SGHTA and CDR2 is FQGNSA. V was trimmed by 4 bases and J by 4 bases, leaving 16 bases between them. This CDR3 spans 15 amino acids. CDR3 nucleotide sequence: TGTGCCAGCAGCTCCTCAGGGGTTTTCGTCTATGGCTACACCTTC. Translation: CASSSSGVFVYGYTF.

This clone was observed once. The chain is built from TRBV29-1 and TRBJ1-1; 9 nucleotides align to TRBD1. Trimming took 5 bases from V and 2 from J; bases not matched to a gene: 6. The CDR3 contains 14 residues. Germline assignment: CDR1 SQVTM and CDR2 ANQGSEA. In nucleotides, the CDR3 is TGCAGCGTTTCGCCGGGACAGGGCAACACTGAAGCTTTCTTT. It specifies CSVSPGQGNTEAFF.

The rearrangement uses TRBV19 and TRBJ1-2; 10 positions match TRBD1. Losses at the gene ends were 6 bases for V and 5 bases for J; bases not matched to a gene: 9. The germline V gene encodes CDR1 LNHDA and CDR2 SQIVND (reference sequence). This CDR3 comprises 15 residues. CDR3 loop: CASRRPGTGEYGYTF. CDR3 nucleotides: TGTGCCAGTAGACGTCCCGGGACAGGGGAATATGGCTACACCTTC.

The V gene is TRBV7-9, the J gene TRBJ2-2; D ambiguous. Per germline, CDR1 SEHNR and CDR2 FQNEAQ (reference sequence). The CDR3 has 13 amino acids. V lost 2 bases, J lost 3 bases, and 4 bases lay in between. CDR3 protein: CASSLLHTGELFF. As DNA, the CDR3 is TGTGCCAGCAGCTTACTCCACACCGGGGAGCTGTTTTTT.

This chain links TRBV4-3 with TRBJ2-2; TRBD2 matches 9 bases. The trim removed 0 bases at V and 2 bases at J, leaving 4 bases unmatched. The CDR3 runs to 17 residues. CDR1 is LGHNA, CDR2 YSLEER, per germline. CDR3 protein: CASSQDLSGGNTGELFF. CDR3 sequence (DNA): TGCGCCAGCAGCCAAGACCTTAGCGGGGGAAACACCGGGGAGCTGTTTTTT.

This clone was picked up one time. The chain links TRBV6-5 to TRBJ2-5; D perhaps matches TRBD2 (6 bases). The V end was cut by 6 bases, the J end by 4 bases, with 15 bases between. From germline, CDR1 is MNHEY and CDR2 SVGAGI. CDR3 length equals 14 residues. The CDR3 DNA sequence: TGTGCCAGCAGGGAGGGGCTATTCAGAGAGACCCAGTACTTC. Translating gives CASREGLFRETQYF.